This TCR beta chain was identified during a study of blood T cell repertoires in COVID-19. TCRdb's copy holds only in-frame clones and misses some; the assay was immunoSEQ multiplex PCR. Of around 300,000 clones listed, around 90% were seen once; the top ten hold approximately 1%. Between the trimmed V and J ends, which lost 4 bases and 1 base, there was a span of 16 bases. There are 16 residues in the CDR3. Germline-derived CDR1 and CDR2 are SGHTA and FQGTGA. This sequence joins TRBV7-3 and TRBJ1-2, with D perhaps matching TRBD1 (5 bases). Sequenced input: PBMCs or T cells enriched from blood (not recorded which). The receptor's source is a woman in her 30s who had recovered from COVID-19. CDR3 loop: CASSSQPGLLNYGYTF. Here the CDR3 DNA reads TGTGCCAGCAGCTCCCAACCGGGACTGCTTAACTATGGCTACACCTTC. Combining the CDR3 with reference TRBV7-3 and TRBJ1-2 gives the whole variable domain GAGVSQTPSNKVTEKGKYVELRCDPISGHTALYWYRQSLGQGPEFLIYFQGTGAADDSGLPNDRFFAVRPEGSVSTLKIQRTERGDSAVYLCASSSQPGLLNYGYTFGSGTRLTVV.